The entry below gives a single T cell receptor (beta chain) sequence along with its context. The specificity of this receptor is unknown. Base-call qualities are not available, and no considerably larger clone is one nucleotide away. The CDR3 starts with the cysteine, ends with the phenylalanine, and has 16 residues. Only the CDR3 portion is preserved as DNA: 48 bases, with reading frame beginning at the first base. Cut back by 3 bases and 2 bases, the V and J ends lie 17 bases apart. The germline V gene (reference sequence) yields MNHEY for CDR1 and SMNVEV for CDR2. Taken with the paper, the label for treatment or condition translates to: high-dose cyclophosphamide on days +3 and +4 as single-agent GVHD prophylaxis. PTCy patients received busulfan and fludarabine conditioning, a related or unrelated marrow graft, and cyclophosphamide on days +3 and +4. PTCy-treated patients came from a prospective multi-institutional clinical trial. Peripheral blood and bone marrow mononuclear cells were isolated by Ficoll-Hypaque density centrifugation and cryopreserved.

The sample originates from a study of T cells after posttransplantation cyclophosphamide (dated by TCRdb to 2015 to 2016). Context from the whole study: T cell repertoire reconstitution was tracked by TRB sequencing after myeloablative bone marrow transplantation in which posttransplantation cyclophosphamide was used as GVHD prophylaxis. TRB sequencing was performed on blood from all 35 or so PTCy patients with 1-year posttransplant specimens. Antigen receptor sequencing covered samples from some 35 PTCy-treated patients and around 15 of their related bone marrow donors. Public TRB sequences were checked against a database of over 3,600 sequences associated with responses to pathogens, tumor antigens, self-antigens and alloantigens. Because TRA and TRB clonality were tightly correlated in nine or ten samples, subsequent TCR analyses were focused on TRB only. In 3 patients, TRB sequencing was also performed on up to about 3 more blood samples taken 2 to 5.2 years after transplant, and in a handful of patients, pretransplant blood was also TRB-sequenced.

Genomic DNA was used for TRB sequencing, which was performed with the immunoSEQ assay at survey resolution or with the hsTCRB kit. The paper's data handling went like this. The immunoSEQ software handled the initial read processing, while the LymphoSeq R package was used for the repertoire analyses. Clonality was computed as 1 minus normalized Shannon entropy, and a Gini coefficient was also calculated for each TRB dataset. To infer phenotypes in unsorted samples, TRB sequences from sorted subsets of the recipient or donor were mapped onto unsorted samples from the same recipient. The clones in this table, taken by TCRdb from immuneACCESS, are in-frame only. Not every clone is retained; where verified, under half of the shortfall comes from an unresolved V gene, and the cause of the rest is unknown. V, J and clone size are those of that table, while D and trimming were read from the DNA. This sample holds 35,000 to 50,000 clones; 90% were observed only once. 2.5% of the sample comes from the top ten.

Beyond this particular receptor, the publication reports: The TRB repertoires of T cells infiltrating skin or GI tract showed only limited overlap with the TRB repertoires of T cells in blood. Across the 35 to 45 patients, TRB clonality was highly associated with recipient CMV seropositivity and CMV reactivation, and diversity with PTCy was similar to that in the CNI/methotrexate controls. At 1-2 months, donor-recipient similarity was low but rose over the first year, and the later blood repertoires were often dominated by donor CD8+ memory clones.

The chain links TRBV27 with TRBJ2-7; TRBD2 might be the D gene, on 5 matching bases. The material sequenced was PBMCs, taken around 63 days after allogeneic stem cell transplant with posttransplant cyclophosphamide. This clonotype originated in a male patient over 55 who received an allogeneic stem cell transplant from a related donor and was CMV-positive. After transplantation, some T cells may belong to the graft donor instead of the recipient. The CDR3 amino acid sequence is: CASSFEGIRTTYEQYF. In nucleotide form, the sequence is TGTGCCAGCAGTTTTGAGGGCATCCGGACGACCTACGAGCAGTACTTC.